The T cell receptor beta chain under discussion was sequenced for a study of type 1 regulatory T cells. Study-wide background: T-allo10 is an in vitro-generated, Tr1-enriched CD4 T cell product specific for alloantigen.

MiXCR, applied by TCRdb to the reads, yields one record per CDR3 protein. The table lists around 88,000 distinct CDR3 sequences, 25% to 40% of them singletons. The V gene lost 2 bases and the J gene lost 5 bases, with 13 bases spanning the gap. The CDR3 runs to 15 residues. From germline, CDR1 is MNHEY and CDR2 SMNVEV (reference sequence). This clonotype has only a few counts. The genes are TRBV27 and TRBJ1-5; the D is unclear. This TCR derives from a human donor in good health. Sequenced input: CD4+ T cells, either the whole sample or a sorted fraction (not recorded which). CDR3 DNA sequence: TGTGCCAGCAGTTTAGAGGGAAGAAGGGATCAGCCCCAGCATTTT. Its translation: CASSLEGRRDQPQHF.